The sequence of this TCR beta chain was determined in a study of blood T cell repertoires in COVID-19. Study-wide context: Researchers got acute and convalescent COVID-19 samples from the United States, Italy and Spain.

Germline V gives CDR1 LGHDT, CDR2 YNNKEL (reference sequence). The CDR3 runs to 15 residues. Deletions cut 2 bases from V and 4 bases from J, with 14 bases between. Assay used: immunoSEQ multiplex PCR; TCRdb lists only in-frame clones, some missing. The repertoire holds about 250,000 clones, with about 83% as singletons. Material: peripheral blood. The J gene is TRBJ2-5, the V gene TRBV3-1 (or the pseudogene TRBV3-2); D not resolved. The origin of this receptor is a man in his forties with active or convalescent COVID-19. CDR3: CASSQSFSVTETQYF. The CDR3 bases are TGTGCCAGCAGCCAAAGTTTCAGTGTAACAGAGACCCAGTACTTC.